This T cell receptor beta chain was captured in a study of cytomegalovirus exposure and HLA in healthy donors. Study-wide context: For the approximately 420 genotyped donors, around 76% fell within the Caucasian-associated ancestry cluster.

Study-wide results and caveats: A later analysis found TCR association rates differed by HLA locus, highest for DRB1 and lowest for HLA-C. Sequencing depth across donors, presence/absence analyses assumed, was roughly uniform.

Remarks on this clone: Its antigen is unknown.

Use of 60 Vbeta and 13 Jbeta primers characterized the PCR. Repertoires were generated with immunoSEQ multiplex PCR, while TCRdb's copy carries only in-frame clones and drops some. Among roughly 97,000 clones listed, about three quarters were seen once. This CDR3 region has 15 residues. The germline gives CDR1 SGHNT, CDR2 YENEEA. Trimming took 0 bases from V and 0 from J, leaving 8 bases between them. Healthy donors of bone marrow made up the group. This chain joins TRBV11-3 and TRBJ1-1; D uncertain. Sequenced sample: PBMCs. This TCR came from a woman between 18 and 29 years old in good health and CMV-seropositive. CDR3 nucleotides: TGTGCCAGCAGCTTAGAAGGGAGAATGAACACTGAAGCTTTCTTT. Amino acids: CASSLEGRMNTEAFF.